This entry lists 8 T cell receptor beta chains sequenced from one sample in a study of cytomegalovirus exposure and HLA in healthy donors. Researchers ran the PCR with 60 Vbeta and 13 Jbeta primers. Repertoires were generated with immunoSEQ multiplex PCR, while TCRdb's copy carries only in-frame clones and drops some. The sample totals some 76,000 clones; its top ten clones hold around 5%. The sample taken for sequencing was PBMCs. The source of these receptors is a middle-aged man in good health and CMV-seronegative.

This sequence joins TRBV7-2 and TRBJ2-4; 7 bases line up with TRBD2. Trimming cost V 2 bases and J 8 bases; bases outside gene matches: 9. The CDR3 spans 15 residues. Per the germline V gene, CDR1 is SGHTA and CDR2 is FQGNSA. The CDR3, as DNA: TGTGCCAGCAGCTTACTTTCTCGCGGGGGAGACATTCAGTACTTC. Translating it yields CASSLLSRGGDIQYF.

The chain's CDR3 is CASSQRLQETQYF. The CDR3 nucleotides read TGTGCCAGCAGTCAGAGGCTCCAAGAGACCCAGTACTTC. This chain links TRBV27 with TRBJ2-5, with unresolved D. Germline V gene lookup returns CDR1 MNHEY and CDR2 SMNVEV (reference sequence). Trimming removed 5 bases from V and 1 base from J, with 8 bases in between. The CDR3 covers 13 residues.

This chain uses TRBV7-6 with TRBJ2-1; 12 positions match TRBD2. There are 16 residues in the CDR3. The V gene's germline CDR1 is SGHVS and CDR2 FNYEAQ. V trimming: 3 bases; J trimming: 8 bases; junction bases outside the gene matches: 8. The DNA for the CDR3 is TGTGCCAGCAGCTTGACTAGCGGGAGCGAGCGTCATGAGCAGTTCTTC. This translates into CASSLTSGSERHEQFF.

The chain is built from TRBV29-1 and TRBJ2-1; TRBD1 aligns across 7 bases. The CDR3 consists of 16 residues. From germline, CDR1 is SQVTM and CDR2 ANQGSEA. V lost 5 bases, J lost 0 bases, and 10 bases stayed unmatched. The CDR3 region has the DNA TGCAGCGTTCATTCCACGACAGGGAGCTCCTACAATGAGCAGTTCTTC. Residues: CSVHSTTGSSYNEQFF.

The rearrangement joins TRBV7-2 to TRBJ2-7; possibly TRBD1 for D (6 bases). CDR1 is SGHTA and CDR2 is FQGNSA in the germline V gene. The germline V and J ends were trimmed by 0 bases and 2 bases, with 14 bases remaining between them. This CDR3 has 16 amino acids. CDR3 sequence: CASSLAFTGTTYEQYF. CDR3 bases: TGTGCCAGCAGCTTAGCCTTCACCGGGACAACCTACGAGCAGTACTTC. Looking up the rest from reference TRBV7-2 and TRBJ2-7 gives the full variable domain: GAGVSQSPSNKVTEKGKDVELRCDPISGHTALYWYRQSLGQGLEFLIYFQGNSAPDKSGLPSDRFSAERTGGSVSTLTIQRTQQEDSAVYLCASSLAFTGTTYEQYFGPGTRLTVT.

This chain uses TRBV15 with TRBJ1-4; D may be TRBD1 (5 bases). V was clipped by 1 base and J by 4 bases, with 7 bases between them. The CDR3 runs to 14 residues. Germline lookup yields CDR1 LNHNV and CDR2 YYDKDF (reference sequence). CDR3 region: CATSRARDNEKLFF. The CDR3 DNA sequence: TGTGCCACCAGCAGAGCCAGGGATAATGAAAAACTGTTTTTT.

The rearrangement uses TRBV7-9 and TRBJ2-1; D ambiguous. The CDR3 length is 13 residues. Germline V gene data show CDR1 as SEHNR and CDR2 as FQNEAQ (reference sequence). V was trimmed by 6 bases and J by 4 bases, leaving 10 bases between them. The DNA for the CDR3 is TGTGCCAGCAGTACAGATTTTTACAATGAGCAGTTCTTC. Its translation: CASSTDFYNEQFF.

This chain uses TRBV5-4 with TRBJ2-1; maybe TRBD1 (6 bases). The CDR3 consists of 13 residues. The germline CDR1 and CDR2 sequences are SGHNT and YYREEE (reference sequence). Trimming shortened V by 3 bases and J by 7 bases, and 11 bases separated the two germline ends. The CDR3 nucleotides read TGTGCCAGCAGCTGGCCCGACAGGAATGAGCAGTTCTTC. Its protein product is CASSWPDRNEQFF.